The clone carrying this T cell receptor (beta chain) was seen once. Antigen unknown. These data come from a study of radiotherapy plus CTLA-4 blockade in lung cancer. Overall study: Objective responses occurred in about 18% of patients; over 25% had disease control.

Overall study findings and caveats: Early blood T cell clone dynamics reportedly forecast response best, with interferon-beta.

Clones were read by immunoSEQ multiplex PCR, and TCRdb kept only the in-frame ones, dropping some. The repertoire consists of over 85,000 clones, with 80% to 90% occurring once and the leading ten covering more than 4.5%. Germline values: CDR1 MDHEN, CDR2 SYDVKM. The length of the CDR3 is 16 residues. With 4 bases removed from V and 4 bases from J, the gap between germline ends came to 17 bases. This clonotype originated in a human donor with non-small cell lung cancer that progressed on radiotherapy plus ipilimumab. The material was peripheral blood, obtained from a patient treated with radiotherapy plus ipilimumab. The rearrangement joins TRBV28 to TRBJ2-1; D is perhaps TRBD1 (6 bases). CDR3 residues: CASSSPDRLGYNEQFF. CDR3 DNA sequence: TGTGCCAGCAGTTCCCCTGACAGGTTGGGGTACAATGAGCAGTTCTTC.